This T cell receptor (beta chain) appears in the sequencing data of a study of T cell responses to AZD1222 COVID-19 vaccine. CDR3 length equals 15 residues. Per germline, CDR1 LNHNV and CDR2 YYDKDF (reference sequence). Deletions cut 4 bases from V and 6 bases from J, with 15 bases between. Libraries were prepared by immunoSEQ multiplex PCR; TCRdb keeps only in-frame clonotypes and omits some of them. The sample consists of around 63,000 clones, less than 90% of them appearing once. The sequence was collected from an adult in good health. Sample: peripheral blood, taken on day 0 of AZD1222 vaccination. The chain combines TRBV15 with TRBJ1-4; weak D call: TRBD1 (6 bases). Here the CDR3 reads CATSTSPGEDEKLFF. The DNA for the CDR3 is TGTGCCACCAGCACGAGTCCAGGGGAGGATGAAAAACTGTTTTTT.